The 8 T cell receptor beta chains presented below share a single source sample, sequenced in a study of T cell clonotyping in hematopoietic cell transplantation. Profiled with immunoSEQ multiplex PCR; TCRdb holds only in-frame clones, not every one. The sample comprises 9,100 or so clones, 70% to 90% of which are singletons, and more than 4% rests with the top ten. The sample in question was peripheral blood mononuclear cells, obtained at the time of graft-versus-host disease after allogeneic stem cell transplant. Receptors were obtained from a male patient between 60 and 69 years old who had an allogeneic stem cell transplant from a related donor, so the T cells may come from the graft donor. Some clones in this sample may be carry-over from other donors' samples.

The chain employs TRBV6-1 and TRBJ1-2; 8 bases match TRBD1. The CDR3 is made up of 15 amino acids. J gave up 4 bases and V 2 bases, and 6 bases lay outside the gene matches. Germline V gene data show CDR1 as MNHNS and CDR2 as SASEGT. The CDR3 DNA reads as TGTGCCAGCAGTGAAAACCGACAGGGGTTCTATGGCTACACCTTC. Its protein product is CASSENRQGFYGYTF.

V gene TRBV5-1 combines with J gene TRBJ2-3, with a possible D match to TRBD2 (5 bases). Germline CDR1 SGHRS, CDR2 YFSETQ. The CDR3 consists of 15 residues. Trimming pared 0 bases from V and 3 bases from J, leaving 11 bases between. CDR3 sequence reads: CASSLVASRTDTQYF. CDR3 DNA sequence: TGCGCCAGCAGCTTGGTGGCTAGCCGAACAGATACGCAGTATTTT.

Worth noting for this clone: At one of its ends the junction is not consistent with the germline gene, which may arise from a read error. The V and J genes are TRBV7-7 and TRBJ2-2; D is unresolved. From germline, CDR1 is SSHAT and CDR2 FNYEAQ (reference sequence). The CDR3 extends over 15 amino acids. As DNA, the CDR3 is TGTGCTAGCAGCCCGGACGGCGCGAACACCGGGGAGCTGTTTTTT. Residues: CASSPDGANTGELFF.

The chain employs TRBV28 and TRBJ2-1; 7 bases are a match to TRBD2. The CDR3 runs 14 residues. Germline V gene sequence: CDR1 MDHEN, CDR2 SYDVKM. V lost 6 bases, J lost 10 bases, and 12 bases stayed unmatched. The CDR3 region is CASSLAVYPSEQFF. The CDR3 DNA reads TGTGCCAGCAGCCTAGCGGTCTACCCCAGCGAGCAGTTCTTC. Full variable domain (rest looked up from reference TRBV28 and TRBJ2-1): DVKVTQSSRYLVKRTGEKVFLECVQDMDHENMFWYRQDPGLGLRLIYFSYDVKMKEKGDIPEGYSVSREKKERFSLILESASTNQTSMYLCASSLAVYPSEQFFGPGTRLTVL.

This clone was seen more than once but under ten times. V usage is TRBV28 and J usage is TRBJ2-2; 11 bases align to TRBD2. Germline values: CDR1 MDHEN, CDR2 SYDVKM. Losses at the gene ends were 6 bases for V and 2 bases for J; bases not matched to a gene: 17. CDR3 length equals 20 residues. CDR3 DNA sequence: TGTGCCAGCAGCGACCCACCGGGAGCTAGCGGGGGGCCAAACACCGGGGAGCTGTTTTTT. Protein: CASSDPPGASGGPNTGELFF. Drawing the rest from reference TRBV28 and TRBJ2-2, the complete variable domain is DVKVTQSSRYLVKRTGEKVFLECVQDMDHENMFWYRQDPGLGLRLIYFSYDVKMKEKGDIPEGYSVSREKKERFSLILESASTNQTSMYLCASSDPPGASGGPNTGELFFGEGSRLTVL.

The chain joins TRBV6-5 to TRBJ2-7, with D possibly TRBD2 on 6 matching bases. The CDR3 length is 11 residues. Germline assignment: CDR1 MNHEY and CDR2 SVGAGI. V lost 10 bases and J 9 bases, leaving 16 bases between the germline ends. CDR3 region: CATKQWGGQYF. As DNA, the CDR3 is TGTGCCACCAAACAGTGGGGAGGGCAGTACTTC.

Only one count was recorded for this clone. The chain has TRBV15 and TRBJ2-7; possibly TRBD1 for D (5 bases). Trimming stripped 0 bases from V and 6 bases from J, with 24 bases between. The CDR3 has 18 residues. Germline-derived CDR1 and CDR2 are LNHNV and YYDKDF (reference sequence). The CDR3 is CATSRDPLGGHTPGEQYF. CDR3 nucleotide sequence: TGTGCCACCAGCAGAGATCCCCTTGGCGGACACACTCCTGGCGAGCAGTACTTC.

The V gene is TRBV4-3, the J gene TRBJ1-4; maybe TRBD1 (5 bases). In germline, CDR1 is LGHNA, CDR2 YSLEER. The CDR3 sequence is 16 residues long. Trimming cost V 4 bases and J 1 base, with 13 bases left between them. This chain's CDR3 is CASSPTHQGTNEKLFF. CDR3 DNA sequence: TGCGCCAGCAGCCCTACCCACCAGGGAACTAATGAAAAACTGTTTTTT.